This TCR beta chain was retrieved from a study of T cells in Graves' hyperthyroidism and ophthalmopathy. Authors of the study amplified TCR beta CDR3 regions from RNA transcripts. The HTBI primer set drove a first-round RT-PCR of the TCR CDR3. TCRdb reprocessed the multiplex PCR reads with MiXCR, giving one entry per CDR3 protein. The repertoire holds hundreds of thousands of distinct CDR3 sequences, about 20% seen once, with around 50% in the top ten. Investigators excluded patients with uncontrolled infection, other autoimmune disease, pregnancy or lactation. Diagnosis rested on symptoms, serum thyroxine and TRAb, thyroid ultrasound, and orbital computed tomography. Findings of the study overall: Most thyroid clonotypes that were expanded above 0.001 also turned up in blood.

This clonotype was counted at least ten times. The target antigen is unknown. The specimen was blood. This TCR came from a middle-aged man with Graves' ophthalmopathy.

CDR3 bases: TGTGCCAGCAGTAACCTTCCCGACGGCAGGCGAGCTCAGCCCCAGCATTTT. Encoded protein: CASSNLPDGRRAQPQHF. The rearrangement uses TRBV6-2 or TRBV6-3 and TRBJ1-5; no clear D. Looked up from germline, CDR1 is MNHEY and CDR2 is SVGEGT. The ends were cut back, 5 bases at V and 6 bases at J, with 23 bases in the middle. The CDR3 covers 17 residues.